The present TCR beta chain was sequenced within a study of T cells in Graves' hyperthyroidism and ophthalmopathy. There were TCR beta CDR3 regions amplified from RNA transcripts. With the HTBI primer set, the TCR CDR3 went through a first round of RT-PCR. TCRdb redid the calling of the multiplex PCR reads with MiXCR, one entry per CDR3 protein. The profile covers about 410,000 distinct CDR3 sequences, with roughly 15% appearing a single time and roughly 13% taken by the ten largest. This clonotype was detected ten times or more. The specimen was blood. This clonotype originated in a man younger than 30 with Graves' ophthalmopathy.

The CDR3 DNA reads TGTGCCAGCAGCTTAGTTTTCGGTGAAAAACTGTTTTTT. Translating gives CASSLVFGEKLFF. J is TRBJ1-4 and V is TRBV11-3; D call uncertain. Germline V gives CDR1 SGHNT, CDR2 YENEEA. This CDR3 has 13 amino acids. Trimming left V 1 base short and J 7 bases short, with 7 bases between. The complete variable domain, with remaining parts taken from reference TRBV11-3 and TRBJ1-4, reads EAGVVQSPRYKIIEKKQPVAFWCNPISGHNTLYWYLQNLGQGPELLIRYENEEAVDDSQLPKDRFSAERLKGVDSTLKIQPAELGDSAVYLCASSLVFGEKLFFGSGTQLSVL.